The rows below give T cell receptor beta chains drawn from one sample of a study of cytomegalovirus exposure and HLA in healthy donors. Data came from immunoSEQ multiplex PCR; TCRdb stores just in-frame clones and leaves some out. The table has around 100,000 clones, almost 80% seen once. The specimen sequenced was PBMCs. These receptor sequences come from a man aged 55 to 69 in good health and CMV-seropositive. The CDR3 runs from the conserved cysteine through the conserved F or W. A D gene is named only where the DNA matches it firmly. Some rows have no size entry. The others give once, few or many, or a class for an expanded clone.

TRBJ2-5 | 11 | once | NA | TRBV5-1 | TGCGCCAGCAGCGCTGAGGAGACCCAGTACTTC | CASSAEETQYF
TRBJ1-4 | 15 | NA | TRBD1 | TRBV19 | TGTGCCAGTAGTCCTAGGACAGGGAAGGGAGAAAAACTGTTTTTT | CASSPRTGKGEKLFF
TRBJ1-6 | 14 | NA | NA | TRBV6-5 | TGTGCCAGCAGCACCCATAAGGAGGCTTCACCCCTCCACTTT | CASSTHKEASPLHF
TRBJ2-3 | 16 | NA | TRBD1 | TRBV27 | TGTGCCAGCAGTTTAGTGGACAGGGGGCCGAGGGATACGCAGTATTTT | CASSLVDRGPRDTQYF
TRBJ2-1 | 15 | NA | NA | TRBV7-8 | TGTGCCAGCAGCTTATTTTCAGGGGCCTACAATGAGCAGTTCTTC | CASSLFSGAYNEQFF
TRBJ2-7 | 17 | once | TRBD1 | TRBV5-1 | TGCGCCAGCAGCCCACAGCAACTTACAGGGGTACCCTACGAGCAGTACTTC | CASSPQQLTGVPYEQYF
TRBJ2-2 | 13 | NA | TRBD1 | TRBV19 | TGTGCCAGTAGTGGACAGGCGTACGGGGAGCTGTTTTTT | CASSGQAYGELFF
TRBJ1-5 | 13 | NA | NA | TRBV7-9 | TGTGCCAGCAGTGGGGGGACGGGCCAGCCCCAGCATTTT | CASSGGTGQPQHF
TRBJ1-5 | 16 | NA | TRBD1 | TRBV7-9 | TGTGCCAGCAGCTTAGGGACAGGCCTTACAAATCAGCCCCAGCATTTT | CASSLGTGLTNQPQHF
TRBJ1-4 | 14 | NA | NA | TRBV27 | TGTGCCAGCAGTTTCAGGACCGGGGGTGAAAAACTGTTTTTT | CASSFRTGGEKLFF
TRBJ2-7 | 15 | once | TRBD1 | TRBV12-5 | TGTGCTAGTGGTGTACCGACAGGGGCGCCCTACGAGCAGTACTTC | CASGVPTGAPYEQYF
TRBJ2-7 | 14 | once | NA | TRBV27 | TGTGCCAGCAGTTTAACCGGGACTCAGCTCGAGCAGTACTTC | CASSLTGTQLEQYF
TRBJ1-1 | 16 | NA | TRBD1 | TRBV4-1 | TGCGCCAGCAGCCAAGTGTTAGTGACAGGGGGCGCCCAAGCTTTCTTT | CASSQVLVTGGAQAFF
TRBJ2-7 | 12 | NA | TRBD1 | TRBV19 | TGTGCCAGTAGCAATACAGGGGGTGAGCAGTACTTC | CASSNTGGEQYF
TRBJ1-2 | 15 | few | NA | TRBV2 | TGTGCCAGCAGTGAAACGGGGATCTCTAACTATGGCTACACCTTC | CASSETGISNYGYTF
TRBJ1-3 | 15 | once | TRBD1 | TRBV6-6 | TGTGCCAGCAGTTCCGGGACAGGGGGTGGAAACACCATATATTTT | CASSSGTGGGNTIYF
TRBJ1-2 | 12 | NA | NA | TRBV9 | TGTGCCAGCAGCGTAGCTAGTGGGGGCTACACCTTC | CASSVASGGYTF
TRBJ1-1 | 14 | NA | TRBD1 | TRBV5-4 | TGTGCCAGCAGCCCCGGGACAGATAACACTGAAGCTTTCTTT | CASSPGTDNTEAFF
TRBJ2-7 | 11 | NA | TRBD1 | TRBV30 | TGTGCCTGGGGGACAGGCGCCGAGCAGTACTTC | CAWGTGAEQYF
TRBJ2-2 | 14 | NA | TRBD1 | TRBV5-1 | TGCGCCAGCAGCGTTCAGGGGGCCACCGGGGAGCTGTTTTTT | CASSVQGATGELFF
TRBJ2-7 | 14 | NA | TRBD2 | TRBV5-1 | TGCGCCAGCTCTAGCGGGGGGGCGGCCTACGAGCAGTACTTC | CASSSGGAAYEQYF
TRBJ2-4 | 15 | NA | TRBD1 | TRBV5-1 | TGCGCCAGCAGCGGAGGGACAGGGGAAATGAACATTCAGTACTTC | CASSGGTGEMNIQYF
TRBJ1-1 | 14 | NA | TRBD1 | TRBV9 | TGTGCCAGCAGCTCCAGGGGGGACAAGACTGAAGCTTTCTTT | CASSSRGDKTEAFF
TRBJ2-7 | 14 | few | TRBD1 | TRBV11-2 | TGTGCCAGCAGCTCCAGACAGGGGTCCTACGAGCAGTACTTC | CASSSRQGSYEQYF
TRBJ1-4 | 14 | NA | NA | TRBV6-5 | TGTGCCAGCAGTTACTCCACAACTAATGAAAAACTGTTTTTT | CASSYSTTNEKLFF
TRBJ2-3 | 15 | NA | TRBD2 | TRBV11-2 | TGTGCCAGCAGCTTAGTTGGTAGCGGGACAGATACGCAGTATTTT | CASSLVGSGTDTQYF
TRBJ1-1 | 15 | NA | NA | TRBV27 | TGTGCCAGCAGTTACCGCGGGGGCGTGCACACTGAAGCTTTCTTT | CASSYRGGVHTEAFF
TRBJ1-6 | 15 | many | NA | TRBV6-6 | TGTGCCAGCAGTTATCGTACAGTTTTTAATTCACCCCTCCACTTT | CASSYRTVFNSPLHF
TRBJ1-4 | 16 | NA | TRBD1 | TRBV6-5 | TGTGCCAGCAGTTACGGTAACAGGGGAGCAGGTGAAAAACTGTTTTTT | CASSYGNRGAGEKLFF
TRBJ1-2 | 12 | NA | TRBD1 | TRBV5-6 | TGTGCCAGCAGCTTCCGGCAGGGGGACTACACCTTC | CASSFRQGDYTF
TRBJ1-3 | 15 | NA | TRBD1 | TRBV4-1 | TGCGCCAGCAGCCAGTCCTCGGGACAGATAAACACCATATATTTT | CASSQSSGQINTIYF
TRBJ1-3 | 16 | NA | TRBD1 | TRBV19 | TGTGCCAGTAGTGATTGGGGACAGAGGGCTGGAAACACCATATATTTT | CASSDWGQRAGNTIYF
TRBJ2-7 | 14 | NA | NA | TRBV6-6 | TGTGCCAGCAGCCTGGGGAGTTCATCCTACGAGCAGTACTTC | CASSLGSSSYEQYF
TRBJ2-1 | 16 | NA | TRBD2 | TRBV5-1 | TGCGCCAGCAGCTTGGATACTAGCGGGGGCCAAAATGAGCAGTTCTTC | CASSLDTSGGQNEQFF
TRBJ2-2 | 12 | NA | NA | TRBV7-2 | TGTGCCAGCAGCATAAACACCGGGGAGCTGTTTTTT | CASSINTGELFF
TRBJ1-1 | 14 | NA | NA | TRBV7-2 | TGTGCCAGCAGCTCCGAGGGCCCAAACACTGAAGCTTTCTTT | CASSSEGPNTEAFF
TRBJ1-3 | 14 | once | TRBD1 | TRBV30 | TGTGCCTCAGATCTCAGGGGGGAAGGAAACACCATATATTTT | CASDLRGEGNTIYF
TRBJ1-2 | 16 | NA | TRBD1 | TRBV7-2 | TGTGCCAGCAGCTTAACAGGGGACGGGAGTGTGGGGGGCTACACCTTC | CASSLTGDGSVGGYTF
TRBJ2-7 | 12 | NA | NA | TRBV6-5 | TGTGCCAGCAGTTACCAGGGATACGAGCAGTACTTC | CASSYQGYEQYF
TRBJ1-2 | 15 | NA | NA | TRBV6-5 | TGTGCCAGCAGTAAACAGGGTTTCATGAACTATGGCTACACCTTC | CASSKQGFMNYGYTF
TRBJ1-4 | 13 | few | NA | TRBV6-1 | TGTGCCAGCAGCCTTCAGGGGAGTGAAAAACTGTTTTTT | CASSLQGSEKLFF
TRBJ1-1 | 14 | NA | NA | TRBV4-2 | TGTGCCAGCAGCCAGCCAGGGGTGAACACTGAAGCTTTCTTT | CASSQPGVNTEAFF
TRBJ2-1 | 16 | NA | TRBD1 | TRBV15 | TGTGCCACCAGCAGAGATCTTAGAGGGACAGGGGATGAGCAGTTCTTC | CATSRDLRGTGDEQFF
TRBJ2-3 | 17 | NA | TRBD2 | TRBV7-2 | TGTGCCAGCAGCTTAGCGGGTGAGCGGGGGGGCACAGATACGCAGTATTTT | CASSLAGERGGTDTQYF
TRBJ1-6 | 18 | NA | NA | TRBV9 | TGTGCCAGCAGCACCAACACGCGGGGGGGGTCGTTTGATTCACCCCTCCACTTT | CASSTNTRGGSFDSPLHF
TRBJ2-6 | 16 | NA | NA | TRBV6-6 | TGTGCCAGCCTCGCCTTCACAGGGTCTGGGGCCAACGTCCTGACTTTC | CASLAFTGSGANVLTF
TRBJ1-2 | 13 | NA | NA | TRBV4-3 | TGCGCCAGCAGCCAAGATATGGAGGGTGGCTACACCTTC | CASSQDMEGGYTF
TRBJ1-1 | 13 | NA | NA | TRBV10-1 | TGCGCCAGCAGTGACGGGATGAACACTGAAGCTTTCTTT | CASSDGMNTEAFF
TRBJ2-3 | 16 | NA | NA | TRBV18 | TGTGCCAGCTCACCACCAGGGGGTAAGGGCATAGATACGCAGTATTTT | CASSPPGGKGIDTQYF
TRBJ2-5 | 15 | NA | TRBD1 | TRBV7-8 | TGTGCCAGCAGCCCCGACAGGGGGAGGATAGAGACCCAGTACTTC | CASSPDRGRIETQYF
TRBJ1-4 | 14 | NA | TRBD1 | TRBV28 | TGTGCCAGCAGTTCCGGGACAGAGAATGAAAAACTGTTTTTT | CASSSGTENEKLFF